These 30 T cell receptor beta chains originate from one sample sequenced in a study of cytomegalovirus exposure and HLA in healthy donors. Both 60 Vbeta primers and 13 Jbeta primers went into the PCR. TCRdb's copy holds only in-frame clones and misses some; the assay was immunoSEQ multiplex PCR. The sample's table shows about 130,000 clones. Material for sequencing was PBMCs. These TCRs come from a man in his late teens or twenties in good health and CMV-seronegative.

V gene TRBV11-2 combines with J gene TRBJ2-1; maybe TRBD2 (5 bases). The length of the CDR3 is 15 residues. Deletions cut 0 bases from V and 8 bases from J, with 14 bases between. Germline values: CDR1 SGHAT, CDR2 FQNNGV. For the CDR3, the DNA is TGTGCCAGCAGCTTAGATGGAGGTGTTCTCGATGAGCAGTTCTTC. Residues: CASSLDGGVLDEQFF. Full variable domain (rest looked up from reference TRBV11-2 and TRBJ2-1): EAGVAQSPRYKIIEKRQSVAFWCNPISGHATLYWYQQILGQGPKLLIQFQNNGVVDDSQLPKDRFSAERLKGVDSTLKIQPAKLEDSAVYLCASSLDGGVLDEQFFGPGTRLTVL.

The V gene is TRBV13, the J gene TRBJ2-5, with D possibly being TRBD2 (6 bases). Trimming left V 4 bases short and J 4 bases short, with 13 bases between. The CDR3 consists of 14 residues. The germline CDR1 and CDR2 sequences are PRHDT and FYEKMQ (reference sequence). The CDR3 nucleotides read TGTGCCAGCAGCTCCGGGCTGGGGGGAGAGACCCAGTACTTC. It encodes CASSSGLGGETQYF. Using reference TRBV13 and TRBJ2-5 for the parts outside the CDR3, the full variable domain is AAGVIQSPRHLIKEKRETATLKCYPIPRHDTVYWYQQGPGQDPQFLISFYEKMQSDKGSIPDRFSAQQFSDYHSELNMSSLELGDSALYFCASSSGLGGETQYFGPGTRLLVL.

The CDR3 here is CAASRRNTEAFF. In nucleotides, the CDR3 is TGTGCCGCTAGCAGAAGAAACACTGAAGCTTTCTTT. This chain joins TRBV28 and TRBJ1-1; D not resolved. The CDR3 has 12 amino acids. V lost 11 bases and J 2 bases, leaving 12 bases between the germline ends. Germline-derived CDR1 and CDR2 are MDHEN and SYDVKM.

The chain links TRBV5-6 to TRBJ2-7, with 9 nucleotides matching TRBD2. This CDR3 comprises 15 residues. With 4 bases clipped from V and 4 bases from J, the junction kept 9 bases outside the gene matches. Germline-derived CDR1 and CDR2 are SGHDT and YYEEEE. The CDR3: CASSKIAGVRYEQYF. CDR3 nucleotides: TGTGCCAGCAGCAAAATAGCGGGAGTAAGGTACGAGCAGTACTTC.

The chain joins TRBV27 to TRBJ1-1; TRBD1 is a possible D gene (5 bases). Trimming shortened V by 5 bases and J by 1 base, and 17 bases separated the two germline ends. Germline CDR1 is MNHEY and CDR2 is SMNVEV (reference sequence). This CDR3 comprises 16 residues. CDR3 bases: TGTGCCAGCAGTACTCGGACACGGCCCCAGAACACTGAAGCTTTCTTT. Its translation is CASSTRTRPQNTEAFF.

The V call is TRBV5-4, the J call TRBJ2-7; 12 bases are a match to TRBD2. Germline V lookup: CDR1 SGHNT, CDR2 YYREEE (reference sequence). V shed 4 bases, J shed 6 bases, and the junction held 2 bases outside the gene matches. The CDR3 consists of 13 residues. In DNA form, the CDR3 reads TGTGCCAGCAGCGCGACTAGCGGGGGCGAGCAGTACTTC. Amino acids: CASSATSGGEQYF.

The rearrangement links TRBV6-1 to TRBJ1-4; no reliable D call. Germline V gene data show CDR1 as MNHNS and CDR2 as SASEGT. V was clipped by 4 bases and J by 0 bases, with 12 bases between them. This CDR3 is 16 amino acids long. The CDR3 nucleotides read TGTGCCAGCAGTGGGGCGGGAGTTGCAACTAATGAAAAACTGTTTTTT. This translates into CASSGAGVATNEKLFF.

The chain uses TRBV7-3 and TRBJ2-2; 9 nucleotides align to TRBD2. Germline lookup yields CDR1 SGHTA and CDR2 FQGTGA. The CDR3 runs to 21 residues. J was trimmed by 5 bases and V by 5 bases; bases with no gene match: 24. Here the CDR3 DNA reads TGTGCCAGCAGCCGCGTACCTCCGGGACTAGCCCTTGGGGGAACAACCGGGGAGCTGTTTTTT. This translates into CASSRVPPGLALGGTTGELFF.

Concerning this clone: This sample includes further DNA sequences coding for the same CDR3. The gene calls are TRBV10-3 and TRBJ1-4; D not certain. Germline V gives CDR1 ENHRY, CDR2 SYGVKD. This CDR3 has 13 amino acids. V gave up 7 bases and J gave up 2 bases, with 8 bases separating them. The CDR3: CAIKAGTNEKLFF. The CDR3 coding sequence is TGTGCCATCAAAGCGGGGACTAATGAAAAACTGTTTTTT.

The chain has TRBV2 and TRBJ2-7; 8 bases agree with TRBD2. Germline V gene sequence: CDR1 SNHLY, CDR2 FYNNEI. The CDR3 consists of 17 residues. With 2 bases clipped from V and 5 bases from J, the junction kept 14 bases outside the gene matches. CDR3 residues: CASSELSSLAGIHEQYF. The CDR3 nucleotides are TGTGCCAGCAGTGAACTGAGTTCCCTAGCGGGCATTCACGAGCAGTACTTC.

This sequence joins TRBV2 and TRBJ2-1; 7 bases match TRBD2. The CDR3 sequence is 15 residues long. CDR1 and CDR2 (germline): SNHLY, FYNNEI. The V and J ends lost 6 bases and 2 bases, in that order; junction bases with no gene match: 7. The CDR3 DNA follows: TGTGCCAGCAGACTAGCGCGGCAAGCCTACAATGAGCAGTTCTTC. This translates into CASRLARQAYNEQFF.

This chain connects TRBV5-1 to TRBJ2-5, with 8 bases aligning to TRBD2. Trimming took 5 bases from V and 1 from J; bases not matched to a gene: 4. CDR3 length: 14 amino acids. Per germline, CDR1 SGHRS and CDR2 YFSETQ. CDR3 sequence reads: CASSLAGPQETQYF. The CDR3 DNA is TGCGCCAGCAGTCTAGCGGGCCCCCAAGAGACCCAGTACTTC.

The rearrangement uses TRBV4-2 and TRBJ1-4, with a tentative D call TRBD1 (6 bases). This CDR3 comprises 17 residues. Germline V gives CDR1 LGHNA, CDR2 YNFKEQ. V lost 5 bases and J lost 3, with 19 bases in between. The CDR3 sequence is CASSYLPQQGSNEKLFF. The CDR3 DNA follows: TGTGCCAGCAGCTACCTACCACAACAGGGCTCTAATGAAAAACTGTTTTTT.

The V and J genes are TRBV28 and TRBJ1-1, with a tentative D call TRBD1 (6 bases). The CDR3 extends over 16 amino acids. The ends were cut back, 6 bases at V and 1 base at J, with 18 bases in the middle. Germline V gene sequence: CDR1 MDHEN, CDR2 SYDVKM. The chain's CDR3 is CASRTGGQHGNTEAFF. Written as DNA, the CDR3 is TGTGCCAGCAGAACGGGGGGGCAGCATGGGAACACTGAAGCTTTCTTT. Variable domain in full (rest from reference TRBV28 and TRBJ1-1): DVKVTQSSRYLVKRTGEKVFLECVQDMDHENMFWYRQDPGLGLRLIYFSYDVKMKEKGDIPEGYSVSREKKERFSLILESASTNQTSMYLCASRTGGQHGNTEAFFGQGTRLTVV.

The rearrangement links TRBV29-1 to TRBJ1-1; TRBD1 might be the D (5 bases). From germline, CDR1 is SQVTM and CDR2 ANQGSEA. V lost 5 bases and J 4 bases, leaving 11 bases between the germline ends. The CDR3 has 12 amino acids. The CDR3 reads CSVQRGTTEAFF. CDR3 in DNA: TGCAGCGTTCAAAGGGGAACCACTGAAGCTTTCTTT.

The chain recombines TRBV19 with TRBJ1-1; TRBD1 aligns across 9 bases. Germline CDR1 LNHDA, CDR2 SQIVND (reference sequence). Losses at the gene ends were 1 base for V and 2 bases for J; bases not matched to a gene: 5. CDR3 size: 16 residues. The CDR3 region has the DNA TGTGCCAGTAGTATAGCTGGGACAGGGTTCAACACTGAAGCTTTCTTT. Amino acid sequence: CASSIAGTGFNTEAFF. Full variable domain (rest looked up from reference TRBV19 and TRBJ1-1): DGGITQSPKYLFRKEGQNVTLSCEQNLNHDAMYWYRQDPGQGLRLIYYSQIVNDFQKGDIAEGYSVSREKKESFPLTVTSAQKNPTAFYLCASSIAGTGFNTEAFFGQGTRLTVV.

The rearrangement uses TRBV25-1 and TRBJ2-1; TRBD2 matches at 10 bases. V was clipped by 5 bases and J by 4 bases; unmatched bases: 14. Germline loops: CDR1 MGHDK, CDR2 SYGVNS. There are 18 residues in the CDR3. As DNA, the CDR3 is TGTGCCAGCAGTTCGTTAGTAAGGACTAGCGGAAATTACAATGAGCAGTTCTTC. This gives the protein CASSSLVRTSGNYNEQFF.

V and J are TRBV5-1 and TRBJ2-2, with TRBD2 matching over 7 bases. The germline V gene encodes CDR1 SGHRS and CDR2 YFSETQ. V gave up 0 bases and J gave up 2 bases; unmatched junction bases: 7. The CDR3 consists of 17 residues. Here the CDR3 reads CASSLDTPGLNTGELFF. CDR3 sequence (DNA): TGCGCCAGCAGCTTGGATACACCGGGACTAAACACCGGGGAGCTGTTTTTT.

The chain combines TRBV10-3 with TRBJ1-3; no clear D gene. CDR3 length: 16 residues. In germline, CDR1 is ENHRY, CDR2 SYGVKD. Trimming took 0 bases from V and 0 from J, leaving 9 bases between them. CDR3 in DNA: TGTGCCATCAGTGAGTCACAGAAGGTCTCTGGAAACACCATATATTTT. Translating gives CAISESQKVSGNTIYF.

The chain is built from TRBV6-1 and TRBJ2-7; 11 bases agree with TRBD2. V dropped 7 bases and J dropped 6; count of bases not matched to a gene: 8. The CDR3 totals 14 residues. CDR1 MNHNS and CDR2 SASEGT come from the germline V gene. DNA for the CDR3: TGTGCCAGCACCGGTACTAGCGGGGGTACCGAGCAGTACTTC. Translating it yields CASTGTSGGTEQYF.

The chain uses TRBV10-3 and TRBJ2-1, with TRBD1 matching 7 bases. The junction had 4 bases not matched to a gene; V was cut back by 7 bases and J by 4 bases. The CDR3 totals 13 residues. Germline CDR1 and CDR2: ENHRY and SYGVKD. The CDR3: CAITPGQYNEQFF. CDR3 DNA: TGTGCCATCACCCCGGGACAGTACAATGAGCAGTTCTTC.

The chain carries TRBV7-2 and TRBJ1-2; D unresolved. Deletions cut 5 bases from V and 7 bases from J, with 20 bases between. The CDR3 totals 15 residues. The V gene's germline CDR1 is SGHTA and CDR2 FQGNSA. The DNA for the CDR3 is TGTGCCAGCAGCCATATACAGTTTGGCGGGAGTGGCTACACCTTC. Amino acid sequence: CASSHIQFGGSGYTF.

This chain uses TRBV5-1 with TRBJ1-3; D not certain. The CDR3 contains 15 residues. CDR1 and CDR2 (germline): SGHRS, YFSETQ. Trimming stripped 2 bases from V and 0 bases from J, with 9 bases between. The CDR3 loop is CASSLSGSSGNTIYF. In nucleotides, the CDR3 is TGCGCCAGCAGCTTATCGGGGAGCTCTGGAAACACCATATATTTT.

The rearrangement joins TRBV18 to TRBJ1-3; the D gene is possibly TRBD1 (6 bases). Germline-derived CDR1 and CDR2 are KGHSH and LQKENI. V was pared by 3 bases and J by 3 bases, with 12 bases between. There are 15 residues in the CDR3. CDR3 nucleotides: TGTGCCAGCTCACCCGACAGGTCCCTTGGAAACACCATATATTTT. Translating gives CASSPDRSLGNTIYF.

The chain couples TRBV29-1 to TRBJ1-4, with 9 bases that match TRBD1. Germline CDR1 SQVTM, CDR2 ANQGSEA. The CDR3 loop spans 16 amino acids. Unmatched junction bases numbered 14, after V lost 4 bases and J lost 8 bases. CDR3 in amino acids: CSVGLLRDREEEKLFF. The CDR3 DNA reads TGCAGCGTTGGCTTACTAAGGGACAGGGAGGAGGAAAAACTGTTTTTT.

V usage is TRBV6-6 and J usage is TRBJ2-7; D is unclear. Germline loops: CDR1 MNHNY, CDR2 SVGAGI (reference sequence). V was trimmed by 4 bases and J by 5 bases, leaving 9 bases between them. The CDR3 is 12 residues long. In nucleotides, the CDR3 is TGTGCCAGCAGTTTAGAAGTCCACGAGCAGTACTTC. As protein: CASSLEVHEQYF.

This chain joins TRBV2 and TRBJ2-3, with 10 bases aligning to TRBD2. The CDR3 totals 20 residues. From germline, CDR1 is SNHLY and CDR2 FYNNEI. Trimming took 2 bases from V and 1 from J; bases not matched to a gene: 15. The CDR3 is CASSETRTGAAGGGTDTQYF. CDR3 coding DNA: TGTGCCAGCAGTGAAACCCGGACAGGAGCAGCGGGAGGGGGCACAGATACGCAGTATTTT. The full variable domain, completed using reference TRBV2 and TRBJ2-3, is EPEVTQTPSHQVTQMGQEVILRCVPISNHLYFYWYRQILGQKVEFLVSFYNNEISEKSEIFDDQFSVERPDGSNFTLKIRSTKLEDSAMYFCASSETRTGAAGGGTDTQYFGPGTRLTVL.

The chain employs TRBV6-4 and TRBJ2-3; 9 bases agree with TRBD1. Germline V lookup: CDR1 MRHNA, CDR2 SNTAGT. CDR3 length equals 15 residues. V lost 4 bases and J lost 3; bases outside the gene matches: 5. The CDR3 spells CASSATGGMTDTQYF. CDR3 nucleotide sequence: TGTGCCAGCAGTGCAACAGGGGGCATGACAGATACGCAGTATTTT.

The rearrangement joins TRBV5-6 to TRBJ1-5; TRBD1 might be the D (5 bases). V was trimmed by 0 bases and J by 1 base, leaving 8 bases between them. This CDR3 has 15 residues. Germline CDR1 reads SGHDT; CDR2 reads YYEEEE. Written as DNA, the CDR3 is TGTGCCAGCAGCTTGGGGACAACCAGCAATCAGCCCCAGCATTTT. This encodes CASSLGTTSNQPQHF.

The V gene is TRBV6-1, the J gene TRBJ2-1; 15 nucleotides match TRBD2. Unmatched junction bases numbered 9, after V lost 4 bases and J lost 8 bases. CDR1 MNHNS and CDR2 SASEGT come from the germline V gene. CDR3 length equals 17 residues. CDR3 protein: CASSVRTSGGAVYEQFF. CDR3 DNA sequence: TGTGCCAGCAGTGTCAGGACTAGCGGGGGGGCCGTGTATGAGCAGTTCTTC.